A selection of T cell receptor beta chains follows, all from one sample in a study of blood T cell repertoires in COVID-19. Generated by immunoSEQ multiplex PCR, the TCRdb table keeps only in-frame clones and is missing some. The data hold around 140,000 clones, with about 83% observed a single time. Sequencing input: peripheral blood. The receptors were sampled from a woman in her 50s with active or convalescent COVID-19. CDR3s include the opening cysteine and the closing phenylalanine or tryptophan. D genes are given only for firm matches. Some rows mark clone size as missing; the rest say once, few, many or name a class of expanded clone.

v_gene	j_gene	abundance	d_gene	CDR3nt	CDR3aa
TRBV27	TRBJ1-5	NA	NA	TGTGCCAGCAGTTTAGGGGCCTATAGCAATCAGCCCCAGCATTTT	CASSLGAYSNQPQHF
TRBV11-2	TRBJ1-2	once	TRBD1	TGTGCCAGCAGCCGACAGGGGCTAAGTGGCTACACCTTC	CASSRQGLSGYTF
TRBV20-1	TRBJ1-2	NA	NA	TGCAGTGCTAGTCGCGGTGGAGGCTACACCTTC	CSASRGGGYTF
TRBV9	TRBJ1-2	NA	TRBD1	TGTGCCAGCAGCCATCGGACAGGGGGCGATGGCTACACCTTC	CASSHRTGGDGYTF
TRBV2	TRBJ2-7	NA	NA	TGTGCCAGCAGTGAGAAAGGACTATCATACTACGAGCAGTACTTC	CASSEKGLSYYEQYF
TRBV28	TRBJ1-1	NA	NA	TGTGCCAGCAGGGAGGAGGGGAGCTACACTGAAGCTTTCTTT	CASREEGSYTEAFF
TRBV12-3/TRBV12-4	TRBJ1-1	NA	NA	TGTGCCAGCAGTTTAGTAGAGAACACTGAAGCTTTCTTT	CASSLVENTEAFF
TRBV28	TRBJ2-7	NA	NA	TGTGCCAGCAGCTGGGGACTCCCGGCGACCTACGAGCAGTACTTC	CASSWGLPATYEQYF
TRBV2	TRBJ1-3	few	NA	TGTGCCAGCTCCCTCCCAGGGGACGGAAACACCATATATTTT	CASSLPGDGNTIYF
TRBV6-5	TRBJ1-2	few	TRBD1	TGTGCCAGCAGTCTAAAGGACAGGGGGATCTATGGCTACACCTTC	CASSLKDRGIYGYTF
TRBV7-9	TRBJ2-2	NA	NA	TGTGCCAGCAGTCATCGCTCCCGACCTGAGACGGACTACACCGGGGAGCTGTTTTTT	CASSHRSRPETDYTGELFF